The clone carrying this T cell receptor (beta chain) was seen repeatedly, ten times or more. Its antigen is unidentified. Read coverage stops 3 residues before the CDR3 terminus; the germline J gene supplies the remainder. Trimming pared 10 bases from V and 1 base from J, leaving 10 bases between. The CDR3 loop spans 12 amino acids. Germline CDR1 and CDR2: KGHSH and LQKENI. Control and CVID samples contributed equal amounts of genomic DNA. TCRdb's copy holds only in-frame clones and misses some; the assay was immunoSEQ multiplex PCR. Singletons are absent from the sample, which has more than 55,000 clones. This sample was included in a study of T cell clonality in common variable immunodeficiency. Study findings and constraints: T cell subpopulation sequencing would be needed to explain CVID clonality. TCRbeta clonality was increased in CVID versus healthy controls.

The receptor's source is a person aged 18 to 75 in good health. The source material was peripheral blood mononuclear cells. The chain has TRBV18 and TRBJ1-1; D gene uncertain. This chain's CDR3 is CATGLQNTEAFF. The CDR3 bases that were read are TGTGCCACCGGACTCCAGAACACTGAA.